This TCR beta chain was captured by sequencing in a study of blood T cell repertoires in COVID-19. Across the whole study: The cDNA or gDNA used as material had been derived from T cells, B-cell-depleted T cells, or PBMCs.

Original processing notes: Counts of nucleated cells, estimated from reference gene primer amplification, were obtained. Generated by immunoSEQ multiplex PCR, the TCRdb table keeps only in-frame clones and is missing some. V and J calls and clone size come straight from that table; D and trimming were deduced from the DNA. The sample holds some 130,000 clones; around 89% are singletons and the top ten take roughly 4.3%. The CDR3 is 15 amino acids. Trimming shortened V by 4 bases and J by 0 bases, and 9 bases separated the two germline ends. Germline CDR1 LNHDA, CDR2 SQIVND (reference sequence). Seattle patients were enrolled during active infection and followed longitudinally. This clone was picked up one time.

V and J are TRBV19 and TRBJ1-4; no clear D. This sequence originates from a man in his 60s with COVID-19, enrolled during active disease. Specimen: peripheral blood. CDR3 region: CASSKARATNEKLFF. The CDR3 DNA reads TGTGCCAGTAGTAAAGCCCGAGCAACTAATGAAAAACTGTTTTTT.